This T cell receptor (beta chain) was profiled in a study of blood T cell repertoires in COVID-19. Study overall: The origin of the acute and convalescent COVID-19 samples was the United States, Italy and Spain. Sample material is recorded as cDNA or gDNA derived from T cells, B-cell-depleted T cells, or PBMCs.

In the original analysis: It was from reference gene primer amplification that nucleated cell counts were estimated. Clones were sequenced by immunoSEQ multiplex PCR, and TCRdb holds only the in-frame ones, with some missing. Clonal size and the V and J genes are those of that table, whereas D and trimming came from the DNA. The data hold hundreds of thousands of clones, with approximately 87% observed a single time. The CDR3 is 17 amino acids. Germline assignment: CDR1 LNHDA and CDR2 SQIVND (reference sequence). After removal of 1 base from V and 7 bases from J, the junction contained 7 bases not matched to a gene.

Sequenced material: peripheral blood. This receptor was obtained from a woman in her fifties or sixties with active or convalescent COVID-19. The chain couples TRBV19 to TRBJ1-6; 10 nucleotides align to TRBD1. The DNA for the CDR3 is TGTGCCAGTAGTATAGGGCGACAGGGGGCGCGGAATTCACCCCTCCACTTT. As protein: CASSIGRQGARNSPLHF.